This is a list of T cell receptor beta chains from one sample in a study of T cell responses to AZD1222 COVID-19 vaccine. TCRdb keeps only in-frame clones here, not all; method: immunoSEQ multiplex PCR. The data contain 110,000 or so clones, 89% of them singletons. Here the sequenced sample was peripheral blood, taken 28 days after the second AZD1222 dose. The receptors originated from an adult who received the AZD1222 COVID-19 vaccine. CDR3s include the opening cysteine and the closing phenylalanine or tryptophan. The order of the fields is clone size, J gene, V gene, CDR3 length, D gene, CDR3 DNA, CDR3 protein. The D gene is left open where the match is weak. Some rows mark clone size as missing; the rest say once, few, many or name a class of expanded clone.

clone_size: few
j_call: TRBJ1-3
v_call: TRBV2
cdr3_length: 14
d_call: -
cdr3_nt: TGTGCCAGCAGTAGAGCTAGCTCTGGAAACACCATATATTTT
cdr3_aa: CASSRASSGNTIYF

clone_size: -
j_call: TRBJ1-5
v_call: TRBV18
cdr3_length: 17
d_call: TRBD1
cdr3_nt: TGTGCCAGCTCCCCGGACAGGGCCCCGTATAGCAATCAGCCCCAGCATTTT
cdr3_aa: CASSPDRAPYSNQPQHF

clone_size: -
j_call: TRBJ2-7
v_call: TRBV28
cdr3_length: 14
d_call: TRBD2
cdr3_nt: TGTGCCAGCATCGCGACTAGCTCTTCCTACGAGCAGTACTTC
cdr3_aa: CASIATSSSYEQYF

clone_size: -
j_call: TRBJ1-1
v_call: TRBV6-1
cdr3_length: 14
d_call: -
cdr3_nt: TGTGCCAGCAGTGACCCGTCCAAGCGCCTTGAAGCTTTCTTT
cdr3_aa: CASSDPSKRLEAFF

clone_size: -
j_call: TRBJ2-2
v_call: TRBV6-5
cdr3_length: 16
d_call: TRBD2
cdr3_nt: TGTGCCAGCAGTTTCCTAGCGGGAAGGGACACCGGGGAGCTGTTTTTT
cdr3_aa: CASSFLAGRDTGELFF

clone_size: -
j_call: TRBJ2-2
v_call: TRBV28
cdr3_length: 15
d_call: TRBD1
cdr3_nt: TGTGCCAGCAGTTTATGGGGACAGGGTACCGGGGAGCTGTTTTTT
cdr3_aa: CASSLWGQGTGELFF

clone_size: -
j_call: TRBJ1-1
v_call: TRBV2
cdr3_length: 11
d_call: -
cdr3_nt: TGTGCCAGCAGTGAAGCGACTGAAGCTTTCTTT
cdr3_aa: CASSEATEAFF

clone_size: -
j_call: TRBJ1-2
v_call: TRBV28
cdr3_length: 13
d_call: -
cdr3_nt: TGTGCCAGCAGTTTTTCCAGGAGCTATGGCTACACCTTC
cdr3_aa: CASSFSRSYGYTF

clone_size: -
j_call: TRBJ1-3
v_call: TRBV5-6
cdr3_length: 15
d_call: -
cdr3_nt: TGTGCCAGCAGCTTGGGCGGGAGCTCTGGAAACACCATATATTTT
cdr3_aa: CASSLGGSSGNTIYF

clone_size: once
j_call: TRBJ2-7
v_call: TRBV7-2
cdr3_length: 15
d_call: TRBD2
cdr3_nt: TGTGCCAGCAGCTTGGGTCTAGCGGGAGTTCTCGAGCAGTACTTC
cdr3_aa: CASSLGLAGVLEQYF

clone_size: -
j_call: TRBJ2-5
v_call: TRBV10-1
cdr3_length: 14
d_call: -
cdr3_nt: TGCGCCAGCAGCCGCGGTTGGGGGAGTGAGACCCAGTACTTC
cdr3_aa: CASSRGWGSETQYF

clone_size: -
j_call: TRBJ2-7
v_call: TRBV5-1
cdr3_length: 16
d_call: TRBD1
cdr3_nt: TGCGCCAGCAGCGGCCTGGGACAGGCCCACTCCTACGAGCAGTACTTC
cdr3_aa: CASSGLGQAHSYEQYF

clone_size: -
j_call: TRBJ2-5
v_call: TRBV27
cdr3_length: 14
d_call: TRBD2
cdr3_nt: TGTGCCACCCCGACTAGCGCGAACCAAGAGACCCAGTACTTC
cdr3_aa: CATPTSANQETQYF

clone_size: few
j_call: TRBJ2-7
v_call: TRBV7-3
cdr3_length: 15
d_call: TRBD1
cdr3_nt: TGTGCCAGCAGCTTGAGGGGGACAGGGGGATACGAGCAGTACTTC
cdr3_aa: CASSLRGTGGYEQYF

clone_size: -
j_call: TRBJ1-4
v_call: TRBV5-6
cdr3_length: 14
d_call: -
cdr3_nt: TGTGCCAGCAGCCCCGGGATATTTAATGAAAAACTGTTTTTT
cdr3_aa: CASSPGIFNEKLFF

clone_size: -
j_call: TRBJ2-2
v_call: TRBV27
cdr3_length: 15
d_call: TRBD2
cdr3_nt: TGTGCCAGCAGCCCTGGAGCGGGACTCACCGGGGAGCTGTTTTTT
cdr3_aa: CASSPGAGLTGELFF

clone_size: -
j_call: TRBJ2-1
v_call: TRBV5-1
cdr3_length: 15
d_call: TRBD2
cdr3_nt: TGCGCCAGCAGCTTGATAGCGGGGGGAAACAATGAGCAGTTCTTC
cdr3_aa: CASSLIAGGNNEQFF

clone_size: once
j_call: TRBJ2-3
v_call: TRBV7-3
cdr3_length: 15
d_call: -
cdr3_nt: TGTGCCAGCACCCCCAATGGGGGCGGCACAGATACGCAGTATTTT
cdr3_aa: CASTPNGGGTDTQYF

clone_size: few
j_call: TRBJ1-3
v_call: TRBV19
cdr3_length: 14
d_call: -
cdr3_nt: TGTGCCAGTAGTACGGGGGACTCTGGAAACACCATATATTTT
cdr3_aa: CASSTGDSGNTIYF

clone_size: once
j_call: TRBJ1-1
v_call: TRBV10-1
cdr3_length: 13
d_call: -
cdr3_nt: TGCGCCAGCAGTGAACAGGGAAACACTGAAGCTTTCTTT
cdr3_aa: CASSEQGNTEAFF

clone_size: -
j_call: TRBJ2-7
v_call: TRBV6-2/TRBV6-3
cdr3_length: 14
d_call: -
cdr3_nt: TGTGCCAGCAGCCGTCTAGCGAACACCTACGAGCAGTACTTC
cdr3_aa: CASSRLANTYEQYF

clone_size: -
j_call: TRBJ2-4
v_call: TRBV3-1/TRBV3-2
cdr3_length: 14
d_call: -
cdr3_nt: TGTGCCAGCAGCCATGGGGTGGGAGGAAACATTCAGTACTTC
cdr3_aa: CASSHGVGGNIQYF

clone_size: -
j_call: TRBJ1-1
v_call: TRBV27
cdr3_length: 15
d_call: -
cdr3_nt: TGTGCCAGCAGTTTAAGGCCAGCGTGGGCAACTGAAGCTTTCTTT
cdr3_aa: CASSLRPAWATEAFF

clone_size: -
j_call: TRBJ1-1
v_call: TRBV10-3
cdr3_length: 13
d_call: -
cdr3_nt: TGTGCCATCAGATCGGGGCAGAACACTGAAGCTTTCTTT
cdr3_aa: CAIRSGQNTEAFF

clone_size: -
j_call: TRBJ2-7
v_call: TRBV3-1/TRBV3-2
cdr3_length: 13
d_call: -
cdr3_nt: TGTGCCAGCAGCCAGGGCCCTATCTACGAGCAGTACTTC
cdr3_aa: CASSQGPIYEQYF

clone_size: -
j_call: TRBJ1-6
v_call: TRBV18
cdr3_length: 16
d_call: TRBD1
cdr3_nt: TGTGCCAGCTCACCACCAATAGGACAGGGAGACTCACCCCTCCACTTT
cdr3_aa: CASSPPIGQGDSPLHF

clone_size: -
j_call: TRBJ2-3
v_call: TRBV7-9
cdr3_length: 15
d_call: TRBD2
cdr3_nt: TGTGCCAGCAGCTTAGCTAGCGGGAGGTGGGATACGCAGTATTTT
cdr3_aa: CASSLASGRWDTQYF

clone_size: -
j_call: TRBJ2-5
v_call: TRBV28
cdr3_length: 13
d_call: -
cdr3_nt: TGTGCCAGCAGAGATCCCTATTCAGAGACCCAGTACTTC
cdr3_aa: CASRDPYSETQYF

clone_size: -
j_call: TRBJ2-1
v_call: TRBV14
cdr3_length: 14
d_call: -
cdr3_nt: TGTGCCAGCAGCCTACTAGGGGCCTACAATGAGCAGTTCTTC
cdr3_aa: CASSLLGAYNEQFF

clone_size: -
j_call: TRBJ1-3
v_call: TRBV18
cdr3_length: 15
d_call: -
cdr3_nt: TGTGCCAGCTCACCACCGGGCCACTCTGGAAACACCATATATTTT
cdr3_aa: CASSPPGHSGNTIYF

clone_size: -
j_call: TRBJ2-5
v_call: TRBV6-4
cdr3_length: 13
d_call: TRBD2
cdr3_nt: TGTGCCAGCAGTCGGACTAGAGGAGAGACCCAGTACTTC
cdr3_aa: CASSRTRGETQYF

clone_size: -
j_call: TRBJ1-1
v_call: TRBV18
cdr3_length: 13
d_call: -
cdr3_nt: TGTGCCAGCTCAGAGGGTAAGGTCACTGAAGCTTTCTTT
cdr3_aa: CASSEGKVTEAFF

clone_size: -
j_call: TRBJ1-2
v_call: TRBV19
cdr3_length: 13
d_call: TRBD1
cdr3_nt: TGTGCCAGTAATAAGGACAGGGGCTATGGCTACACCTTC
cdr3_aa: CASNKDRGYGYTF

clone_size: -
j_call: TRBJ1-5
v_call: TRBV5-4
cdr3_length: 12
d_call: -
cdr3_nt: TGTGCCAGCAGCTTGGTAGGTCAGCCCCAGCATTTT
cdr3_aa: CASSLVGQPQHF

clone_size: -
j_call: TRBJ2-7
v_call: TRBV28
cdr3_length: 17
d_call: -
cdr3_nt: TGTGCCAGCAGTTTTGAGTTGTTCGGAGGACAGACCTACGAGCAGTACTTC
cdr3_aa: CASSFELFGGQTYEQYF

clone_size: -
j_call: TRBJ2-1
v_call: TRBV9
cdr3_length: 17
d_call: TRBD2
cdr3_nt: TGTGCCAGCAGCGACCCGGCGGGGCTAGCGGGAGTAAATGAGCAGTTCTTC
cdr3_aa: CASSDPAGLAGVNEQFF

clone_size: -
j_call: TRBJ1-4
v_call: TRBV5-5
cdr3_length: 13
d_call: -
cdr3_nt: TGTGCCAGCAGCCCCGCAGGGTTGGGAAAACTGTTTTTT
cdr3_aa: CASSPAGLGKLFF

clone_size: once
j_call: TRBJ2-7
v_call: TRBV19
cdr3_length: 16
d_call: TRBD2
cdr3_nt: TGTGCCAGTAGTATCGGACTAGCGGGAGGAACCTACGAGCAGTACTTC
cdr3_aa: CASSIGLAGGTYEQYF

clone_size: -
j_call: TRBJ1-4
v_call: TRBV20-1
cdr3_length: 10
d_call: -
cdr3_nt: TGCAGTGCCAAGTCCGAAAAACTGTTTTTT
cdr3_aa: CSAKSEKLFF

clone_size: once
j_call: TRBJ2-6
v_call: TRBV19
cdr3_length: 13
d_call: -
cdr3_nt: TGTGCCACAGGGGTAACTGGGGCCAACGTCCTGACTTTC
cdr3_aa: CATGVTGANVLTF

clone_size: -
j_call: TRBJ1-3
v_call: TRBV6-1
cdr3_length: 16
d_call: -
cdr3_nt: TGTGCCAGCAGTGGGCAAGGGCTTTACTCTGGAAACACCATATATTTT
cdr3_aa: CASSGQGLYSGNTIYF

clone_size: -
j_call: TRBJ1-5
v_call: TRBV28
cdr3_length: 15
d_call: -
cdr3_nt: TGTGCCAGCAGTTTTTCCGGGAGTACCAATCAGCCCCAGCATTTT
cdr3_aa: CASSFSGSTNQPQHF

clone_size: once
j_call: TRBJ1-5
v_call: TRBV18
cdr3_length: 15
d_call: -
cdr3_nt: TGTGCCAGCTCGCCCACAGGGCTCACCTCTCAGCCCCAGCATTTT
cdr3_aa: CASSPTGLTSQPQHF

clone_size: -
j_call: TRBJ2-1
v_call: TRBV5-6
cdr3_length: 14
d_call: TRBD2
cdr3_nt: TGTGCCAGCAGCCGCCGAGGACTAGACAATGAGCAGTTCTTC
cdr3_aa: CASSRRGLDNEQFF

clone_size: -
j_call: TRBJ1-2
v_call: TRBV9
cdr3_length: 14
d_call: TRBD1
cdr3_nt: TGTGCCAGCAGCGTCGACAGGGGGTACGATGGCTACACCTTC
cdr3_aa: CASSVDRGYDGYTF

clone_size: -
j_call: TRBJ2-7
v_call: TRBV7-3
cdr3_length: 15
d_call: TRBD2
cdr3_nt: TGTGCCAGCAGCCGGGGACTAGCGGGATTAGAGGAGCAGTACTTC
cdr3_aa: CASSRGLAGLEEQYF

clone_size: -
j_call: TRBJ1-2
v_call: TRBV6-2/TRBV6-3
cdr3_length: 16
d_call: -
cdr3_nt: TGTGCCAGCAGCCCTAGCGAACGGACGCAAAATAGGGGCTACACCTTC
cdr3_aa: CASSPSERTQNRGYTF

clone_size: -
j_call: TRBJ1-1
v_call: TRBV5-1
cdr3_length: 14
d_call: -
cdr3_nt: TGCGCCAGCAGGAGGGAGGGGTTAGACACTGAAGCTTTCTTT
cdr3_aa: CASRREGLDTEAFF